A single sample gave rise to the 26 T cell receptor beta chains below, sequenced in a study of beta chain features in type 1 diabetes. Expressed TCRB transcripts got sequenced, as all isolated RNA was reverse transcribed. Method: immunoSEQ multiplex PCR; TCRdb's copy keeps in-frame clones and lacks some. The sample has roughly 610,000 clones; around 16% are singletons. Sequences were obtained from naive CD4+ T cells from blood. The origin of the receptors is a man younger than 35 in good health.

V gene TRBV18 combines with J gene TRBJ1-1; D is possibly TRBD1 (5 bases). From germline, CDR1 is KGHSH and CDR2 LQKENI. V was trimmed by 5 bases and J by 4 bases, leaving 11 bases between them. CDR3 length: 13 residues. Here the CDR3 DNA reads TGTGCCAGCTCAACCAGGGAGGTCACTGAAGCTTTCTTT. Translated: CASSTREVTEAFF.

This clone was seen a few times. V is TRBV6-5 and J is TRBJ1-2; 7 nucleotides match TRBD1. J lost 8 bases, V lost 5 bases, and 5 bases had no gene match. Germline CDR1 reads MNHEY; CDR2 reads SVGAGI. This CDR3 comprises 12 residues. For the CDR3, the DNA is TGTGCCAGCAGTAGTCGACAGGGCGGCTACACCTTC. This gives the protein CASSSRQGGYTF.

The chain employs TRBV6-6 and TRBJ1-4, with 7 bases fitting TRBD1. V lost 0 bases to trimming and J lost 2 bases; unmatched junction nucleotides: 0. Germline CDR1 and CDR2: MNHNY and SVGAGI (reference sequence). The CDR3 loop spans 15 amino acids. The CDR3 DNA follows: TGTGCCAGCAGTTACTCGGGACAGACTAATGAAAAACTGTTTTTT. It translates to CASSYSGQTNEKLFF.

As DNA, the CDR3 is TGTGCCTGGACACGAACGTTGTATGGCTACACCTTC. This encodes CAWTRTLYGYTF. The V gene is TRBV30, the J gene TRBJ1-2, with D uncertain. Trimming cost V 4 bases and J 5 bases, with 11 bases left between them. The CDR3 runs 12 residues. CDR1 and CDR2 from the germline V gene are GTSNPN and SVGIG (reference sequence).

This clone was seen once. The genes are TRBV7-3 and TRBJ2-5; 12 nucleotides line up with TRBD2. Trimming at V came to 5 bases and at J to 1 base, leaving 5 bases not matched to a gene. Germline lookup yields CDR1 SGHTA and CDR2 FQGTGA. The CDR3 consists of 16 residues. CDR3 in amino acids: CASSPGLAGSQETQYF. The CDR3 nucleotides are TGTGCCAGCAGCCCCGGACTAGCGGGGAGCCAAGAGACCCAGTACTTC.

V is TRBV21-1 and J is TRBJ2-1; the table's D gene call, TRBD1, was not cross checked with the DNA. TRBV21-1 is a known pseudogene. The CDR3 extends over 17 amino acids. The CDR3 DNA is TGTGCCAGCAGCAAAGTCAGGACAGGGGGCTCCTACAATGAGCAGTTCTTC. Amino acids: CASSKVRTGGSYNEQFF.

The chain carries TRBV5-8 and TRBJ2-3; possibly TRBD1 for D (6 bases). In germline, CDR1 is SGHTS, CDR2 YDEGEE. Trimming pared 6 bases from V and 0 bases from J, leaving 8 bases between. CDR3 length equals 13 residues. The CDR3: CASKRGSTDTQYF. The CDR3 DNA is TGTGCCAGCAAAAGGGGGAGCACAGATACGCAGTATTTT. The complete variable domain, with remaining parts taken from reference TRBV5-8 and TRBJ2-3, reads EAGVTQSPTHLIKTRGQQATLRCSPISGHTSVYWYQQALGLGLQFLLWYDEGEERNRGNFPPRFSGRQFPNYSSELNVNALELEDSALYLCASKRGSTDTQYFGPGTRLTVL.

V is TRBV9 and J is TRBJ2-2; tentatively, D is TRBD2 (6 bases). The CDR3 loop spans 16 amino acids. Trimming removed 0 bases at V and 4 bases at J, with 13 bases between. Germline assignment: CDR1 SGDLS and CDR2 YYNGEE. This chain's CDR3 is CASSVGGVSLTGELFF. Here the CDR3 DNA reads TGTGCCAGCAGCGTAGGCGGGGTCAGCCTCACCGGGGAGCTGTTTTTT.

The genes are TRBV11-2 and TRBJ2-7; 7 nucleotides agree with TRBD1. Per germline, CDR1 SGHAT and CDR2 FQNNGV. The length of the CDR3 is 14 residues. J was trimmed by 3 bases and V by 5 bases; bases with no gene match: 7. CDR3 DNA sequence: TGTGCCAGCAGCCCCGGGACAGCCAACTACGAGCAGTACTTC. Its protein product is CASSPGTANYEQYF. Combining the CDR3 with reference TRBV11-2 and TRBJ2-7 gives the whole variable domain EAGVAQSPRYKIIEKRQSVAFWCNPISGHATLYWYQQILGQGPKLLIQFQNNGVVDDSQLPKDRFSAERLKGVDSTLKIQPAKLEDSAVYLCASSPGTANYEQYFGPGTRLTVT.

This clone was seen only a few times. The chain joins TRBV28 to TRBJ1-5; no clear D gene. The CDR3 loop spans 12 amino acids. Per the germline V gene, CDR1 is MDHEN and CDR2 is SYDVKM. With 3 bases removed from V and 5 bases from J, the gap between germline ends came to 5 bases. The CDR3: CASSLVHQPQHF. As DNA, the CDR3 is TGTGCCAGCAGTTTGGTCCATCAGCCCCAGCATTTT.

This clone has only a few counts. The rearrangement joins TRBV2 to TRBJ2-2; D is possibly TRBD2 (5 bases). Germline V gives CDR1 SNHLY, CDR2 FYNNEI. The V end was cut by 6 bases, the J end by 0 bases, with 11 bases between. CDR3 length equals 15 residues. CDR3 sequence reads: CASSLSGTNTGELFF. The CDR3 DNA reads TGTGCCAGCAGCCTCTCGGGAACGAACACCGGGGAGCTGTTTTTT.

V usage is TRBV18 and J usage is TRBJ1-1, with a weak D call TRBD1 (6 bases). The CDR3 has 13 residues. Germline CDR1 reads KGHSH; CDR2 reads LQKENI. V shed 5 bases and J shed 3 bases, with 10 bases lying between them. CDR3 bases: TGTGCCAGCTCATCCAAGGGGGACACTGAAGCTTTCTTT. Translation: CASSSKGDTEAFF.

V gene TRBV9 combines with J gene TRBJ2-7; D gene unclear. The ends were cut back, 0 bases at V and 0 bases at J, with 13 bases in the middle. The CDR3 has 16 residues. CDR1 SGDLS and CDR2 YYNGEE come from the germline V gene. The DNA for the CDR3 is TGTGCCAGCAGCGTAGAGGGTTGGGCAAGCTCCTACGAGCAGTACTTC. This codes for CASSVEGWASSYEQYF.

J is TRBJ1-2 and V is TRBV30, with D perhaps matching TRBD1 (6 bases). The V gene's germline CDR1 is GTSNPN and CDR2 SVGIG (reference sequence). Trimming stripped 0 bases from V and 2 bases from J, with 10 bases between. The CDR3 is 14 residues long. The CDR3: CAWSVRRGNYGYTF. The CDR3 DNA reads TGTGCCTGGAGTGTCCGAAGGGGGAACTATGGCTACACCTTC.

The chain has TRBV5-6 and TRBJ2-1, with D possibly matching TRBD2 (6 bases). V was clipped by 4 bases and J by 1 base, with 15 bases between them. This CDR3 comprises 16 residues. Per germline, CDR1 SGHDT and CDR2 YYEEEE. The CDR3 DNA reads as TGTGCCAGCAGCCGCACCAGGGACTCTTCCTACAATGAGCAGTTCTTC. Protein product: CASSRTRDSSYNEQFF. Full variable domain (missing parts from reference TRBV5-6 and TRBJ2-1): DAGVTQSPTHLIKTRGQQVTLRCSPKSGHDTVSWYQQALGQGPQFIFQYYEEEERQRGNFPDRFSGHQFPNYSSELNVNALLLGDSALYLCASSRTRDSSYNEQFFGPGTRLTVL.

The chain carries TRBV30 and TRBJ1-5; tentative D call: TRBD1 (5 bases). Germline CDR1 and CDR2: GTSNPN and SVGIG (reference sequence). V gave up 0 bases and J gave up 0 bases, with 15 bases separating them. The CDR3 covers 17 residues. CDR3 in DNA: TGTGCCTGGAGTGTCGCCCGAGCAACAGGTAGCAATCAGCCCCAGCATTTT. Its protein is CAWSVARATGSNQPQHF. The full variable domain, rest sourced from reference TRBV30 and TRBJ1-5, is SQTIHQWPATLVQPVGSPLSLECTVEGTSNPNLYWYRQAAGRGLQLLFYSVGIGQISSEVPQNLSASRPQDRQFILSSKKLLLSDSGFYLCAWSVARATGSNQPQHFGDGTRLSIL.

Concerning this clone itself: In the same sample, other DNA sequences code for this CDR3. J is TRBJ1-4 and V is TRBV20-1; D not resolved. The germline V gene has CDR1 DFQATT and CDR2 SNEGSKA (reference sequence). This CDR3 has 11 amino acids. Trimming left V 3 bases short and J 5 bases short, with 4 bases between. CDR3 sequence (DNA): TGCAGTGCTAGGTCAAATGAAAAACTGTTTTTT. Its translation is CSARSNEKLFF.

As regards this clone: The sample carries other DNA sequences with the same CDR3. V usage is TRBV29-1 and J usage is TRBJ1-1; TRBD1 matches at 9 bases. The CDR3 runs 12 residues. The V gene's germline CDR1 is SQVTM and CDR2 ANQGSEA. With 7 bases clipped from V and 2 bases from J, the junction kept 2 bases outside the gene matches. The CDR3 region is CSAGQGNTEAFF. The CDR3 DNA sequence: TGCAGCGCGGGACAGGGTAACACTGAAGCTTTCTTT.

This clone was counted only a few times. As DNA, the CDR3 is TGTGCCAGCAGTCCCAGGGGAGATGAGCAGTTCTTC. This translates into CASSPRGDEQFF. The chain uses TRBV27 and TRBJ2-1; tentatively, D is TRBD1 (6 bases). The V and J ends lost 5 bases and 8 bases respectively, with 10 bases between them. Germline values: CDR1 MNHEY, CDR2 SMNVEV (reference sequence). CDR3 length: 12 amino acids.

This clone was detected a few times. This chain connects TRBV27 to TRBJ1-2; D not resolved. Trimming took 8 bases from V and 2 from J, leaving 9 bases between them. This CDR3 region has 12 residues. Germline V gene data show CDR1 as MNHEY and CDR2 as SMNVEV (reference sequence). The CDR3 here is CASASKNYGYTF. The CDR3 DNA is TGTGCCAGCGCCAGTAAGAACTATGGCTACACCTTC.

This chain links TRBV13 with TRBJ1-6; 7 bases map to TRBD1. The CDR3 has 17 amino acids. V trimming: 5 bases; J trimming: 0 bases; junction bases outside the gene matches: 7. Per the germline V gene, CDR1 is PRHDT and CDR2 is FYEKMQ (reference sequence). CDR3 DNA sequence: TGTGCCAGCAGCAAGGGGGCGCCGAGCTCCTATAATTCACCCCTCCACTTT. Translation: CASSKGAPSSYNSPLHF.

The V call is TRBV19, the J call TRBJ2-2, with 9 bases aligning to TRBD2. Per the germline V gene, CDR1 is LNHDA and CDR2 is SQIVND (reference sequence). V shed 4 bases, J shed 0 bases, and the junction held 15 bases outside the gene matches. The CDR3 contains 20 residues. The CDR3 is CASSRSGSLAGSSNTGELFF. The DNA for the CDR3 is TGTGCCAGTAGTAGATCAGGGTCGCTAGCGGGGTCTTCGAACACCGGGGAGCTGTTTTTT.

The chain couples TRBV7-3 to TRBJ2-1; either TRBD1 or TRBD2 may supply D (5 bases each). Germline V gene sequence: CDR1 SGHTA, CDR2 FQGTGA. V lost 5 bases to trimming and J lost 8 bases, with 16 bases between them. CDR3 length: 14 amino acids. The CDR3: CASSRTGTFHEQFF. The CDR3 region has the DNA TGTGCCAGCAGCAGAACCGGGACGTTCCATGAGCAGTTCTTC.

Only a few counts were recorded for this clone. V gene TRBV5-4 combines with J gene TRBJ2-3; 8 nucleotides line up with TRBD1. V was pared by 3 bases and J by 7 bases, with 13 bases of the junction left unmatched. Germline V gene lookup returns CDR1 SGHNT and CDR2 YYREEE (reference sequence). CDR3 length: 16 residues. CDR3 region: CASSSAGQGLQYTQYF. CDR3 nucleotide sequence: TGTGCCAGCAGCTCTGCTGGACAGGGCTTGCAATATACGCAGTATTTT.

In its sample, this clone was seen a few times. The chain is built from TRBV7-3 and TRBJ2-1; TRBD2 matches at 13 bases. Germline values: CDR1 SGHTA, CDR2 FQGTGA. The ends lost 4 bases at V and 7 bases at J; junction bases unmatched: 7. The length of the CDR3 is 16 residues. The CDR3 is CASSSPGLAGLNEQFF. As DNA, the CDR3 is TGTGCCAGCAGCTCGCCGGGACTAGCGGGATTAAATGAGCAGTTCTTC.

In its sample, this clone was seen a few times. The rearrangement links TRBV10-2 to TRBJ2-1; 8 bases agree with TRBD2. The V and J ends lost 7 bases and 4 bases, in that order; junction bases with no gene match: 6. The CDR3 contains 14 residues. Germline V gene lookup returns CDR1 WSHSY and CDR2 SAAADI. The CDR3 nucleotides are TGCGCCAGCATCGTTCGCGGGGGGTACAATGAGCAGTTCTTC. The encoded protein is CASIVRGGYNEQFF.